What follows are 24 T cell receptor beta chains derived from one specimen sequenced in a study of patients and donors after allogeneic stem cell transplantation. TCRdb reprocessed the RT-PCR reads via MiXCR and lists one record per CDR3 protein. Of approximately 9,500 distinct CDR3 sequences listed, roughly 4% were seen once; the top ten hold about 20%. The sequencing input was blood, either unsorted or a sorted T cell fraction (not recorded which). The receptors were sampled from a human donor who was either an allogeneic HSCT recipient or a stem cell or donor lymphocyte infusion donor (not recorded which). It is not recorded whose cells these are; they may come from a transplant donor.

Within the sample, this clonotype is medium-sized. The chain joins TRBV5-1 to TRBJ1-3; D might be TRBD1 (5 bases). CDR1 and CDR2 from the germline V gene are SGHRS and YFSETQ. The CDR3 totals 14 residues. V lost 2 bases, J lost 4 bases, and 10 bases lay in between. The CDR3, as DNA: TGCGCCAGCAGCTTTAGGGGCGACGGAAACACCATATATTTT. Translating it yields CASSFRGDGNTIYF.

This clonotype has at least ten counts. The chain uses TRBV4-2 and TRBJ2-7; 10 bases fit TRBD2. The CDR3 is 16 residues long. Per the germline V gene, CDR1 is LGHNA and CDR2 is YNFKEQ. The V gene end was trimmed by 2 bases and the J gene end by 6 bases; junction bases not matched to a gene: 10. The chain's CDR3 is CASSQRLLAGDGEQYF. The CDR3 DNA is TGTGCCAGCAGCCAACGTCTTCTAGCGGGAGACGGCGAGCAGTACTTC.

This clonotype has at least ten counts. The J gene is TRBJ2-3, the V gene TRBV29-1; the D is unclear. The CDR3 is 15 amino acids. The germline V and J ends were trimmed by 3 bases and 1 base, with 14 bases remaining between them. Germline V CDR1 and CDR2: SQVTM, ANQGSEA. The CDR3 reads CSVDGASGGTDTQYF. In DNA form, the CDR3 reads TGCAGCGTTGACGGCGCATCTGGGGGCACAGATACGCAGTATTTT.

This clonotype was found many times. The V call is TRBV28, the J call TRBJ2-5; D assignment may be TRBD1 or TRBD2 (5 bases each). Trimming left V 2 bases short and J 4 bases short, with 17 bases between. The CDR3 is 16 amino acids. Germline CDR1 and CDR2: MDHEN and SYDVKM. The CDR3 sequence: CASSLKMQGPLETQYF. The CDR3 DNA reads TGTGCCAGCAGTTTAAAGATGCAGGGACCTTTAGAGACCCAGTACTTC.

This clonotype has a count of ten or more. The chain carries TRBV6-5 and TRBJ2-7; D is perhaps TRBD1 (5 bases). Germline CDR1 and CDR2: MNHEY and SVGAGI. V dropped 0 bases and J dropped 1 base, with 10 bases sitting between them. The CDR3 is 15 residues long. The CDR3 nucleotides read TGTGCCAGCAGTTACTCGAGGTCAGGGTCCTACGAGCAGTACTTC. Encoded protein: CASSYSRSGSYEQYF.

This clonotype was recorded at least ten times. This chain connects TRBV28 to TRBJ2-7, with 7 bases fitting TRBD1. The germline V gene encodes CDR1 MDHEN and CDR2 SYDVKM. With 9 bases clipped from V and 0 bases from J, the junction kept 2 bases outside the gene matches. This CDR3 comprises 12 residues. CDR3 region: CASRQGSYEQYF. The CDR3 DNA reads TGTGCCAGTCGACAGGGCTCCTACGAGCAGTACTTC.

This clonotype has at least ten counts. V and J are TRBV3-1 and TRBJ2-7, with D possibly being TRBD1 (6 bases). V dropped 3 bases and J dropped 3 bases, with 18 bases sitting between them. Per the germline V gene, CDR1 is LGHDT and CDR2 is YNNKEL (reference sequence). CDR3 length: 16 residues. The CDR3 coding sequence is TGTGCCAGCAGCCATAGCCCCGGGACACTTAACTACGAGCAGTACTTC. As protein: CASSHSPGTLNYEQYF.

This clonotype was recorded at least ten times. This chain connects TRBV11-3 to TRBJ2-5; D may match TRBD1 or TRBD2 (5 bases each). Germline assignment: CDR1 SGHNT and CDR2 YENEEA. There are 19 residues in the CDR3. Trimming shortened V by 0 bases and J by 3 bases, and 23 bases separated the two germline ends. DNA of the CDR3: TGTGCCAGCAGCTTAGATGGCGGCGGTGCAGGGAGAGGGAAAGAGACCCAGTACTTC. Protein: CASSLDGGGAGRGKETQYF.

This clonotype was picked up many times. The chain recombines TRBV28 with TRBJ1-6; tentatively, D is TRBD1 (5 bases). CDR1 MDHEN and CDR2 SYDVKM come from the germline V gene. This CDR3 is built from 12 residues. With 8 bases removed from V and 8 bases from J, the gap between germline ends came to 10 bases. CDR3 region: CASQTGDSPLHF. Written as DNA, the CDR3 is TGTGCCAGCCAAACGGGGGATTCACCCCTCCACTTT.

Ten or more counts support this clonotype. V gene TRBV7-2 combines with J gene TRBJ2-1; D gene unclear. Germline V lookup: CDR1 SGHTA, CDR2 FQGNSA. The CDR3 extends over 13 amino acids. V lost 5 bases to trimming and J lost 4 bases, with 9 bases between them. The CDR3 nucleotides are TGTGCCAGCAGCCCGGGCAGGTACAATGAGCAGTTCTTC. Its translation is CASSPGRYNEQFF.

This clonotype was recorded at least ten times. The CDR3 DNA sequence: TGCAGGGGATCAGCGGGAGCCTACAATGAGCAGTTCTTC. This codes for CRGSAGAYNEQFF. The V and J genes are TRBV20-1 and TRBJ2-1, with 8 bases matching TRBD2. The CDR3 is made up of 13 amino acids. CDR1 DFQATT and CDR2 SNEGSKA come from the germline V gene (reference sequence).

This clonotype was picked up many times. The rearrangement joins TRBV28 to TRBJ1-2; 7 nucleotides agree with TRBD1. There are 14 residues in the CDR3. The junction had 5 bases not matched to a gene; V was cut back by 5 bases and J by 2 bases. Germline V CDR1 and CDR2: MDHEN, SYDVKM. CDR3 region: CASSRDRLNYGYTF. DNA for the CDR3: TGTGCCAGCAGTCGGGACAGACTGAACTATGGCTACACCTTC.

This clonotype was seen ten or more times. The rearrangement joins TRBV27 to TRBJ1-2; TRBD1 might be the D (5 bases). V was trimmed by 3 bases and J by 7 bases, leaving 12 bases between them. The germline CDR1 and CDR2 sequences are MNHEY and SMNVEV (reference sequence). The CDR3 has 13 amino acids. Here the CDR3 reads CASSLGVGGGYTF. In nucleotides, the CDR3 is TGTGCCAGCAGTTTGGGGGTTGGAGGTGGCTACACCTTC.

By frequency in the sample, this clonotype is medium-sized (0.01 to 0.1%). The V gene is TRBV10-3, the J gene TRBJ2-2; 8 nucleotides match TRBD2. Germline CDR1 is ENHRY and CDR2 is SYGVKD. The CDR3 has 12 residues. Trimming cost V 10 bases and J 6 bases; bases outside gene matches: 4. The CDR3 DNA follows: TGTGCCACCGCGGGGGGCTCCGGGGAGCTGTTTTTT. As protein: CATAGGSGELFF.

The table lists this clonotype with many counts. The chain joins TRBV4-3 to TRBJ2-7; TRBD2 aligns across 15 bases. Unmatched junction bases numbered 8, after V lost 5 bases and J lost 3 bases. The CDR3 runs 17 residues. From germline, CDR1 is LGHNA and CDR2 YSLEER. This CDR3 is CASSSLGLAGGVYEQYF. The CDR3 nucleotides are TGCGCCAGCAGCTCACTTGGACTAGCGGGAGGGGTCTACGAGCAGTACTTC.

This clonotype is judged medium-sized (0.01 to 0.1%). The chain combines TRBV6-5 with TRBJ2-5; D ambiguous. V lost 5 bases and J lost 4, with 14 bases in between. CDR1 is MNHEY, CDR2 SVGAGI, per germline. The CDR3 runs 14 residues. CDR3 nucleotide sequence: TGTGCCAGCAGTACAAGGGCGGTCAGAGAGACCCAGTACTTC. It yields the protein CASSTRAVRETQYF.

This clonotype was recorded many times. The chain uses TRBV20-1 and TRBJ2-2, with D possibly matching TRBD1 (7 bases). V was clipped by 5 bases and J by 4 bases, with 14 bases between them. Germline V CDR1 and CDR2: DFQATT, SNEGSKA (reference sequence). The CDR3 spans 14 residues. CDR3 sequence (DNA): TGCAGTGCTTCTCGCGGGACAGCCACCGGGGAGCTGTTTTTT. It specifies CSASRGTATGELFF.

This clonotype was observed many times. The rearrangement uses TRBV7-2 and TRBJ2-1; D is unresolved. The length of the CDR3 is 14 residues. CDR1 SGHTA and CDR2 FQGNSA come from the germline V gene. V shed 5 bases and J shed 9 bases, with 17 bases lying between them. In nucleotides, the CDR3 is TGTGCCAGCAGCCCTCCCAGTTTCATGGGTGAGCAGTTCTTC. The encoded protein is CASSPPSFMGEQFF.

There are many counts of this clonotype. V usage is TRBV9 and J usage is TRBJ1-1; D is unresolved. Germline V gene sequence: CDR1 SGDLS, CDR2 YYNGEE. Trimming removed 1 base from V and 0 bases from J, with 7 bases in between. The CDR3 totals 14 residues. DNA of the CDR3: TGTGCCAGCAGCGTAACATCCCTGAACACTGAAGCTTTCTTT. This codes for CASSVTSLNTEAFF.

This clonotype came up many times. V gene TRBV28 combines with J gene TRBJ2-3, with TRBD2 matching 9 bases. The trim removed 6 bases at V and 0 bases at J, leaving 4 bases unmatched. This CDR3 has 15 amino acids. Per germline, CDR1 MDHEN and CDR2 SYDVKM. Here the CDR3 reads CASSKLAGSTDTQYF. The CDR3 DNA reads TGTGCCAGCAGCAAACTAGCGGGTAGCACAGATACGCAGTATTTT. The full variable domain, in which reference TRBV28 and TRBJ2-3 provide the parts outside the CDR3, is DVKVTQSSRYLVKRTGEKVFLECVQDMDHENMFWYRQDPGLGLRLIYFSYDVKMKEKGDIPEGYSVSREKKERFSLILESASTNQTSMYLCASSKLAGSTDTQYFGPGTRLTVL.

This clonotype was found a few times. This chain links TRBV27 with TRBJ2-7; perhaps TRBD1 as D (6 bases). The germline V gene encodes CDR1 MNHEY and CDR2 SMNVEV (reference sequence). The CDR3 length is 12 residues. V was trimmed by 5 bases and J by 2 bases, leaving 7 bases between them. The CDR3 sequence: CASSNRAYEQYF. CDR3 DNA sequence: TGTGCCAGCAGTAACAGGGCCTACGAGCAGTACTTC.

This clonotype occurred a few times. The chain recombines TRBV5-8 with TRBJ2-5, with 11 bases matching TRBD1. The CDR3 length is 16 residues. The junction had 8 bases not matched to a gene; V was cut back by 2 bases and J by 5 bases. Per the germline V gene, CDR1 is SGHTS and CDR2 is YDEGEE. For the CDR3, the DNA is TGTGCCAGCAGCTTCTCTGGACAGGGGGCCTTTGAGACCCAGTACTTC. It encodes CASSFSGQGAFETQYF.

At least ten counts were recorded for this clonotype. The chain recombines TRBV4-2 with TRBJ2-2, with D uncertain. CDR3 length: 14 residues. Germline CDR1 reads LGHNA; CDR2 reads YNFKEQ. The V gene lost 1 base and the J gene lost 7 bases, with 10 bases spanning the gap. The CDR3 DNA is TGTGCCAGCAGCCAAGTCCGATTTGGCGGGGAGCTGTTTTTT. The encoded protein is CASSQVRFGGELFF.

This clonotype ranks as medium-sized. Compared with germline, one end of the junction differs, possibly owing to a read error. The chain employs TRBV20-1 and TRBJ2-3, with 8 bases that match TRBD2. The CDR3 length is 13 residues. Per the germline V gene, CDR1 is DFQATT and CDR2 is SNEGSKA (reference sequence). The CDR3 spells CSARRTSRDTQYF. The CDR3 DNA follows: TGCAGTGCTAGAAGGACTAGCAGAGATACGCAGTATTTT.